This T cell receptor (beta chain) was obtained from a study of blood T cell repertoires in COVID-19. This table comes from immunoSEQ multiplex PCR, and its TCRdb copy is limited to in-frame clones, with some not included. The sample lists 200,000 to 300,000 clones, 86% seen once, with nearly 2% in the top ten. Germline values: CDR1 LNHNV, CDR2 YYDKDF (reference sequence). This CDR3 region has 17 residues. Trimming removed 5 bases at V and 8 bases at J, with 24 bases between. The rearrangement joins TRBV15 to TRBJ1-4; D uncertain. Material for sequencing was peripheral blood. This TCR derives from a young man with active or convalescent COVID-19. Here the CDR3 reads CATSFPSLPTATEKLFF. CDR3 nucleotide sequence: TGTGCCACCAGCTTCCCCTCCCTGCCCACAGCAACCGAAAAACTGTTTTTT.